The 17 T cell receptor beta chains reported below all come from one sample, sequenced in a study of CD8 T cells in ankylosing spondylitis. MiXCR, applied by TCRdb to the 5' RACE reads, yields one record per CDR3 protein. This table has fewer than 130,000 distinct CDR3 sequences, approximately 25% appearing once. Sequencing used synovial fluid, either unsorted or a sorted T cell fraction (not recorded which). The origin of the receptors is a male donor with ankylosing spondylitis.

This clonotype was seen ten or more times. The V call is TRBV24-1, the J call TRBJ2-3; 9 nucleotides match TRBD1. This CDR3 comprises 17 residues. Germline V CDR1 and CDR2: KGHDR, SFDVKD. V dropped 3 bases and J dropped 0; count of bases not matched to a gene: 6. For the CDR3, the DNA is TGTGCCACCAGTGATGGGGGGACAGGGCCTAGCACAGATACGCAGTATTTT. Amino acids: CATSDGGTGPSTDTQYF.

CDR3 in amino acids: CASSKEDGNAEAFF. The CDR3, as DNA: TGTGCCAGCAGTAAGGAGGACGGTAACGCTGAAGCTTTCTTT. The rearrangement joins TRBV7-2 to TRBJ1-1; the D is unclear. Germline-derived CDR1 and CDR2 are SGHTA and FQGNSA. Trimming took off 6 bases at V and 6 bases at J, with 17 bases between the two ends. The CDR3 consists of 14 residues.

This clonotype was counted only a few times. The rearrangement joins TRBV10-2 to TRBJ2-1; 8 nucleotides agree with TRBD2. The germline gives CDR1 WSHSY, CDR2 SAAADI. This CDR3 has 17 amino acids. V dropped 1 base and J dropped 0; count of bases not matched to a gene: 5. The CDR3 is CASSELAGSRSYNEQFF. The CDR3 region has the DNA TGCGCCAGCAGTGAGTTAGCGGGATCGCGCTCCTACAATGAGCAGTTCTTC.

In DNA form, the CDR3 reads TGTGCCTGGAGACGAGCTAGCGGGAGGGCGGGGAACAATGAGCAGTTCTTC. Its translation: CAWRRASGRAGNNEQFF. The V and J genes are TRBV30 and TRBJ2-1; 12 bases are a match to TRBD2. Losses at the gene ends were 3 bases for V and 5 bases for J; bases not matched to a gene: 11. The V gene's germline CDR1 is GTSNPN and CDR2 SVGIG (reference sequence). CDR3 length equals 17 residues.

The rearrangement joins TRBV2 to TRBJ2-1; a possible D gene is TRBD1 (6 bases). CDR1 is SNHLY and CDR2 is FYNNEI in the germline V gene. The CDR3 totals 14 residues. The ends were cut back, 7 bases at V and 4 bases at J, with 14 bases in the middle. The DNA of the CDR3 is TGTGCCAGCAACCCGACAGGACCTTACAATGAGCAGTTCTTC. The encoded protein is CASNPTGPYNEQFF.

DNA of the CDR3: TGTGCCTGCTTTGAGGGTGGCAACTGGGAGACCCAGTACTTC. Translating it yields CACFEGGNWETQYF. V usage is TRBV28 and J usage is TRBJ2-5; perhaps TRBD2 as D (5 bases). CDR1 is MDHEN, CDR2 SYDVKM, per germline. The CDR3 consists of 14 residues. The V end was cut by 11 bases, the J end by 5 bases, with 21 bases between.

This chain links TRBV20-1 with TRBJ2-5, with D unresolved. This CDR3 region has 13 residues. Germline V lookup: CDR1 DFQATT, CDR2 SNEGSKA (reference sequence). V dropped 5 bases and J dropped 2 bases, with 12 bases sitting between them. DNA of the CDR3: TGCAGTGCTCCTTTCGGGCAGCAAGAGACCCAGTACTTC. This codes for CSAPFGQQETQYF.

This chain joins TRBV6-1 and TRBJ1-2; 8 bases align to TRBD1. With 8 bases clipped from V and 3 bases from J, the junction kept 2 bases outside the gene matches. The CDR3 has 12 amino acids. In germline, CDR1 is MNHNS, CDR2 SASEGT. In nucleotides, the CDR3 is TGTGCCAGCGGACAGGGAGACTATGGCTACACCTTC. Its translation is CASGQGDYGYTF.

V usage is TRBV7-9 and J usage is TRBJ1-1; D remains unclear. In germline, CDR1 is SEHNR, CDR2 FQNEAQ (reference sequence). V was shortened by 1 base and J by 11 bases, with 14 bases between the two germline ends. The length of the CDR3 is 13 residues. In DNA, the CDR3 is TGTGCCAGCAGCTTAGTCGAGGAGTCTCGCGCTTTCTTT. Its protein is CASSLVEESRAFF.

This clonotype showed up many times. CDR3 in DNA: TGCAGTGCTAGCTCCACCAATCAGCCCCAGCATTTT. Protein: CSASSTNQPQHF. The chain combines TRBV20-1 with TRBJ1-5, with unresolved D. Germline lookup yields CDR1 DFQATT and CDR2 SNEGSKA (reference sequence). The length of the CDR3 is 12 residues. V was trimmed by 3 bases and J by 3 bases, leaving 6 bases between them.

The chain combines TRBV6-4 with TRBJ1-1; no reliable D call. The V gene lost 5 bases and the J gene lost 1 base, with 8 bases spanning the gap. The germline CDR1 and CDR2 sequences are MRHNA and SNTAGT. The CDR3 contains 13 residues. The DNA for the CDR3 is TGTGCCAGCAGTCGTGCAGGGAACACTGAAGCTTTCTTT. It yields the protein CASSRAGNTEAFF.

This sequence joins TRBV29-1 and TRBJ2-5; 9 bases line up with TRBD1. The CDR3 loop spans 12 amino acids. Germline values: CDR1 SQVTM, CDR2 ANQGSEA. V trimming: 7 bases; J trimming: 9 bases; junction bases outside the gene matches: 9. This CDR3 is CSAPGQGGSQYF. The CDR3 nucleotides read TGCAGCGCTCCGGGACAGGGAGGTTCCCAGTACTTC.

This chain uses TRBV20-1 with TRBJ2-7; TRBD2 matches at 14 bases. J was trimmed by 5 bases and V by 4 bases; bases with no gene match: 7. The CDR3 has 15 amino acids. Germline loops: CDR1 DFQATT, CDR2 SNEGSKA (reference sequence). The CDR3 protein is CSAKYGTSGSNEQYV. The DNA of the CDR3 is TGCAGTGCTAAGTATGGGACTAGCGGGAGTAACGAGCAGTACGTC.

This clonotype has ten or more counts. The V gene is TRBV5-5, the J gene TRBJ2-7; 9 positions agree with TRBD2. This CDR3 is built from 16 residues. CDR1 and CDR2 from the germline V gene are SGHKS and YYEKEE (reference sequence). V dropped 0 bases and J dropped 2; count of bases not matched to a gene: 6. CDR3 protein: CASSLDWASGAYEQYF. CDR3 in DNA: TGTGCCAGCAGCTTGGATTGGGCTAGCGGGGCCTACGAGCAGTACTTC.

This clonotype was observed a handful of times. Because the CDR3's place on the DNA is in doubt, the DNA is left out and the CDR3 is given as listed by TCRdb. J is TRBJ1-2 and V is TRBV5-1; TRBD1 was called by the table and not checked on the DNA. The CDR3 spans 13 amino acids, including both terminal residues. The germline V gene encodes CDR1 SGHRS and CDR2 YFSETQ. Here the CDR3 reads CASSWGQGALPTF.

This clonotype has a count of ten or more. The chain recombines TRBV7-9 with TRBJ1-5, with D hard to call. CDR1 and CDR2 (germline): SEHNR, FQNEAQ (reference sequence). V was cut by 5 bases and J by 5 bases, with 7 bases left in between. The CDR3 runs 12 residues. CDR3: CASSPGDQPQHF. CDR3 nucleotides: TGTGCCAGCAGCCCCGGCGATCAGCCCCAGCATTTT.

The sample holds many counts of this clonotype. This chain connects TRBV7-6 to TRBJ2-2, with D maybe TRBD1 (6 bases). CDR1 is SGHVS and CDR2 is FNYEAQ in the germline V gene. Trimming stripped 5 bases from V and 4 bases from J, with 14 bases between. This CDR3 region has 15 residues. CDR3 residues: CASSPFLQGTGELFF. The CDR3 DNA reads TGTGCCAGCAGCCCCTTCCTACAGGGCACCGGGGAGCTGTTTTTT.